This T cell receptor beta chain was identified in a study of blood T cell repertoires in COVID-19. The length of the CDR3 is 17 residues. Germline V CDR1 and CDR2: KGHSH, LQKENI. V lost 4 bases and J lost 1, with 14 bases in between. Produced via immunoSEQ multiplex PCR; TCRdb's table is partial and in-frame only. The table shows 150,000 to 200,000 clones, with around four fifths occurring only once. The sequenced material came from peripheral blood. V and J are TRBV18 and TRBJ2-6; the D gene is possibly TRBD1 (6 bases). This sequence was found in a man in his sixties with COVID-19, enrolled during active disease. CDR3 nucleotide sequence: TGTGCCAGCTCACGGACAGAAGTCACATCTGGGGCCAACGTCCTGACTTTC. Its protein is CASSRTEVTSGANVLTF.